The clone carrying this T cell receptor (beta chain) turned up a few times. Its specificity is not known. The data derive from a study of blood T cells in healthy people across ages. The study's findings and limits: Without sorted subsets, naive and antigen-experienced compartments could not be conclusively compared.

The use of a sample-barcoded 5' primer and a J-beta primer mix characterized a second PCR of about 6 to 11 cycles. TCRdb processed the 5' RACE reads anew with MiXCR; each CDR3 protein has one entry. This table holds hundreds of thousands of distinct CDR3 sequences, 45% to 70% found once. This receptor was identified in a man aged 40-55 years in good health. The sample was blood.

CDR3 amino acids: CASSLFGGITDGGQYF. The CDR3 DNA reads TGTGCCAGCAGTTTATTCGGCGGGATCACAGACGGCGGGCAGTATTTT. The gene calls are TRBV12-3 or TRBV12-4 and TRBJ2-3, with D possibly being TRBD2 (6 bases). With 2 bases removed from V and 11 bases from J, the gap between germline ends came to 23 bases. CDR3 length equals 16 residues.